This TCR beta chain was sequenced during a study of T cells in Graves' hyperthyroidism and ophthalmopathy (dated by TCRdb to the late 2010s). For the study in its entirety: To identify distinguishing TCR V-J signatures, a discovery cohort of around 98 patients was used, comprising under 45 with Graves' ophthalmopathy and approximately 57 with stable Graves' hyperthyroidism. The paper describes TCR Vbeta CDR3 sequencing of roughly 130 peripheral blood samples, made up of roughly 45 ophthalmopathy patients, roughly 75 hyperthyroidism patients and 17 progressor patients. The study also compared thyroid tissue and blood T-cell repertoires from roughly six Graves' hyperthyroidism patients. An independent validation cohort of under 20 hyperthyroidism patients and 17 patients who later progressed to ophthalmopathy tested prospective prediction of ophthalmopathy. The roughly 100 discovery patients were divided at random into training and test sets in a 7:3 ratio. After sampling, hyperthyroidism patients received methimazole starting at 30 mg daily, and ophthalmopathy patients received high-dose intravenous methylprednisolone.

The TCR beta CDR3 regions were amplified from RNA transcripts. For the first round of RT-PCR on the TCR CDR3, the HTBI primer set was used together with the Qiagen OneStep RT-PCR kit. A second multiplex PCR round built the libraries, followed by size selection and purification. Sequencing of the libraries was done on an Illumina HiSeq2000 using paired-end 100 bp reads. Per the authors' processing: SOAPnuke was used to process the raw data, removing reads that contained adapters or uncalled bases, had a mean Phred below 15, or lacked an exact match to the constant primer or identifier. High-quality paired reads were merged using COPE v1.2.5, and each unique nucleotide sequence was defined as a clonotype. Clonotypes were aligned to IMGT TRBV, TRBD and TRBJ reference segments using MiTCR v1.1. The analysis included only V-J combinations with a frequency above 0.0001, which together covered over 98% of the repertoires. The TCS score was defined as F50 (clonal expansion) divided by E x V (chaos), with BLOSUM62-based TCRdist calculated between CDR3 peptides within each V-J. Welch's t-statistics and random forest reduced around 510 V-J features to roughly 13, which were used in a naive Bayes classifier (R e1071). Thyroid-blood repertoire similarity was quantified with the Morisita-Horn index. Clones were called with MiXCR by TCRdb after fastp trimmed the public reads at Q25, and only in-frame beta chains were retained. Records with the same CDR3 protein are collapsed into one entry carrying the most frequent genes and DNA. These V and J calls originate from TCRdb's pipeline instead of the authors' own analysis. The sample yields hundreds of thousands of distinct CDR3 sequences; about 45% were counted once. In total, the top ten clones hold about 7% of the sample.

In regard to this clonotype: No cognate antigen has been identified for it. No base quality information exists; no much larger clone differs at one position.

Overall results and qualifications from the work: Blood samples also contained most of the expanded thyroid clonotypes (frequency above 0.001), which suggests that blood repertoires may reflect thyroid immune responses. In validation, progression to ophthalmopathy was predicted by the model with around 71% sensitivity and around 75% specificity, a median of about 6.4 months before onset. No statistical method was used to fix the sample size in advance, and group allocation was not hidden from the investigators. A model built on a 13 V-J signature distinguished ophthalmopathy from stable hyperthyroidism, reaching 87.88% sensitivity and under 84% specificity in cross-validation and 80%/75% in testing.

Reading the germline V gene gives CDR1 MGHDK and CDR2 SYGVNS. V and J lose 3 bases and 2 bases, and a span of 4 bases separates them. The CDR3 covers 12 residues, taking in both the cysteine and the phenylalanine. Here the CDR3 DNA is all that survives: 36 bases in frame from base 1. Any patient with an uncontrolled infection, another autoimmune disease, pregnancy or lactation was excluded. Diagnoses relied on clinical symptoms, serum thyroxine and TRAb, thyroid ultrasound and orbital computed tomography. Total RNA was extracted with Trizol reagent, and quality was checked on an Agilent 2100 Bioanalyzer.

The TCR comes from an adult man with Graves' disease, either hyperthyroidism or ophthalmopathy (not recorded which). The V and J genes are TRBV25-1 and TRBJ2-5; the D gene is unclear. What was sequenced was peripheral blood or thyroid tissue (not recorded which). The nucleotide sequence reads TGTGCCAGCAGTGACGAACAAGAGACCCAGTACTTC. Its protein reads: CASSDEQETQYF. Full variable domain (CDR3 extended with the reference TRBV25-1 and TRBJ2-5 proteins): EADIYQTPRYLVIGTGKKITLECSQTMGHDKMYWYQQDPGMELHLIHYSYGVNSTEKGDLSSESTVSRIRTEHFPLTLESARPSHTSQYLCASSDEQETQYFGPGTRLLVL.